This T cell receptor beta chain was documented in a study of shared clonotypes between healthy human individuals. The CDR3 runs 15 residues. V lost 4 bases and J lost 5; bases outside the gene matches: 8. Per the germline V gene, CDR1 is SGHRS and CDR2 is YFSETQ. Assay used: immunoSEQ multiplex PCR; TCRdb lists only in-frame clones, some missing. The sample yields 1,500,000 or so clones, around 97% seen once. Caucasian adults living in Nashville, Tennessee, provided all samples. The receptor's source is a man in his thirties or forties in good health. The gene calls are TRBV5-1 and TRBJ1-1; 10 bases are a match to TRBD1. The sample comprised naive CD4+ T cells sorted from blood. Noted subset: CD45RA+ positively selected. In DNA, the CDR3 is TGCGCCAGCAGCGCCGGAGACAGGGGGCTAACTGAAGCTTTCTTT. This sequence encodes CASSAGDRGLTEAFF.